A selection of T cell receptor beta chains follows, all from one sample in a study of blood T cell repertoires in COVID-19. Profiled with immunoSEQ multiplex PCR; TCRdb holds only in-frame clones, not every one. The table lists 200,000 to 300,000 clones, roughly 80% of them singletons. Source material: peripheral blood. All receptors come from a woman under 30 with acute or convalescent COVID-19. Each CDR3 is given with its conserved first and last residue. The D gene is left open where the match is weak. Expanded clones are given a class, and other clones once, few, many or no size at all.

J gene	clone size	V gene	D gene	CDR3 protein	CDR3 DNA
TRBJ2-7	.	TRBV5-1	.	CASSLLLSAYEQYF	TGCGCCAGCAGCTTGTTGTTGAGTGCCTACGAGCAGTACTTC
TRBJ1-1	.	TRBV5-1	.	CASSLAAGTEAFF	TGCGCCAGCAGCTTGGCCGCAGGGACTGAAGCTTTCTTT
TRBJ2-2	.	TRBV30	.	CAWITSRGELFF	TGTGCCTGGATTACTTCTCGCGGGGAGCTGTTTTTT
TRBJ1-2	.	TRBV7-2	TRBD1	CASSPRTGRTGYTF	TGTGCCAGCAGCCCGCGGACAGGGCGGACCGGCTACACCTTC
TRBJ2-1	.	TRBV5-1	.	CASSLAGRLALGHEQFF	TGCGCCAGCAGCTTGGCCGGGCGGCTAGCGTTGGGCCATGAGCAGTTCTTC
TRBJ2-5	.	TRBV3-1/TRBV3-2	TRBD1	CASRPYRGQETQYF	TGTGCCAGCAGGCCATACAGGGGTCAAGAGACCCAGTACTTC
TRBJ1-3	once	TRBV6-1	.	CASSEGHIRGNTIYF	TGTGCCAGCAGTGAGGGACACATTCGGGGAAACACCATATATTTT
TRBJ1-2	.	TRBV7-2	TRBD1	CASRRDRRYYGYTF	TGTGCCAGCAGAAGGGACAGGAGATACTATGGCTACACCTTC
TRBJ2-1	.	TRBV4-1	.	CASSLQGYNEQFF	TGCGCCAGCAGCCTACAGGGTTACAATGAGCAGTTCTTC
TRBJ1-3	.	TRBV28	.	CASSSAQGSGNTIYF	TGTGCCAGCAGTTCAGCACAGGGATCTGGAAACACCATATATTTT
TRBJ2-1	.	TRBV27	TRBD2	CASSPRGLAGGINNEQFF	TGTGCCAGCAGCCCAAGAGGACTAGCGGGAGGCATCAATAATGAGCAGTTCTTC
TRBJ1-1	.	TRBV30	.	CAWGGSKNTEAFF	TGTGCCTGGGGGGGCTCCAAGAACACTGAAGCTTTCTTT
TRBJ1-3	.	TRBV19	.	CASRAESGNTIYF	TGTGCCAGCCGAGCGGAAAGTGGAAACACCATATATTTT
TRBJ1-4	.	TRBV5-1	TRBD1	CASSGTGVGEKLFF	TGCGCCAGCAGCGGGACAGGGGTGGGGGAAAAACTGTTTTTT
TRBJ1-2	.	TRBV6-5	.	CASRPGGQANYGYTF	TGTGCCAGCAGGCCGGGGGGGCAAGCTAACTATGGCTACACCTTC
TRBJ1-5	once	TRBV19	.	CASEGGFGAGHSNQPQHF	TGTGCCAGCGAGGGAGGTTTTGGGGCAGGGCATAGCAATCAGCCCCAGCATTTT
TRBJ1-2	.	TRBV19	.	CASRGGLGYGYTF	TGTGCCAGCCGAGGGGGATTAGGCTATGGCTACACCTTC
TRBJ2-2	.	TRBV5-1	TRBD1	CASSFIPAGTANTGELFF	TGCGCCAGCAGCTTTATACCTGCCGGGACAGCGAACACCGGGGAGCTGTTTTTT
TRBJ1-2	.	TRBV2	.	CASRREDYGYTF	TGTGCCAGCAGGAGGGAGGACTATGGCTACACCTTC
TRBJ2-3	.	TRBV19	.	CASSIGGSGDTQYF	TGTGCCAGTAGTATCGGTGGGAGTGGAGATACGCAGTATTTT
TRBJ2-1	.	TRBV7-9	.	CASVDQGLNEQFF	TGTGCCAGCGTCGACCAAGGACTGAATGAGCAGTTCTTC
TRBJ1-5	.	TRBV2	.	CASSAPLRDYSNQPQHF	TGTGCCAGCAGTGCCCCCCTCCGGGATTATAGCAATCAGCCCCAGCATTTT
TRBJ1-2	few	TRBV3-1/TRBV3-2	.	CASSQDRRQFGGYTF	TGTGCCAGCAGCCAAGATCGTCGACAATTTGGTGGCTACACCTTC
TRBJ2-7	few	TRBV29-1	.	CSVDQGLSHEQYF	TGCAGCGTTGATCAGGGGCTCTCTCACGAGCAGTACTTC
TRBJ1-5	.	TRBV28	.	CASSLIGWWEDQPQHF	TGTGCCAGCAGTTTAATCGGGTGGTGGGAGGATCAGCCCCAGCATTTT
TRBJ1-1	once	TRBV19	.	CASSIVPGLRGAAFF	TGTGCCAGTAGTATAGTTCCGGGTTTACGTGGTGCAGCTTTCTTT
TRBJ1-2	.	TRBV6-5	.	CASSPVGRDGYTF	TGTGCCAGCAGCCCCGTTGGCAGGGATGGCTACACCTTC
TRBJ2-1	.	TRBV7-6	TRBD1	CASSPGQGGYNEQFF	TGTGCCAGCAGCCCAGGACAGGGTGGTTACAATGAGCAGTTCTTC
TRBJ1-3	.	TRBV6-5	.	CASQPGLLSGNTIYF	TGTGCCAGCCAACCGGGACTACTCTCTGGAAACACCATATATTTT
TRBJ2-5	.	TRBV2	TRBD2	CASSVAGEDETQYF	TGTGCCAGCAGCGTAGCGGGAGAGGATGAGACCCAGTACTTC
TRBJ2-2	.	TRBV19	.	CASSMGHHTGELFF	TGTGCCAGTAGTATGGGACACCACACCGGGGAGCTGTTTTTT
TRBJ1-2	.	TRBV27	TRBD1	CASSFLSRDRYYTF	TGTGCCAGCAGTTTTTTAAGCAGGGACAGGTACTACACCTTC
TRBJ2-5	once	TRBV29-1	TRBD1	CSGRQGKETQYF	TGCAGCGGACGACAGGGGAAGGAGACCCAGTACTTC
TRBJ1-1	.	TRBV10-1	.	CASSDEGGTEAFF	TGCGCCAGCAGTGATGAGGGGGGGACTGAAGCTTTCTTT
TRBJ2-4	.	TRBV7-2	.	CASSPTVGSWAKNIQYF	TGTGCCAGCAGCCCAACCGTCGGGAGTTGGGCCAAAAACATTCAGTACTTC
TRBJ2-1	.	TRBV5-1	TRBD2	CASSLASRAGVNEQFF	TGCGCCAGCAGCTTGGCCAGTCGGGCGGGAGTTAATGAGCAGTTCTTC
TRBJ2-7	.	TRBV6-5	.	CASSLLFAGAYEQYF	TGTGCCAGCAGCCTACTGTTCGCGGGCGCCTACGAGCAGTACTTC
TRBJ2-7	.	TRBV30	TRBD1	CAWSGTGNPYEQYF	TGTGCCTGGAGTGGGACAGGGAACCCCTACGAGCAGTACTTC
TRBJ2-1	.	TRBV4-3	TRBD2	CASSQDKTSGVFNEQFF	TGCGCCAGCAGCCAAGATAAGACTAGCGGCGTCTTCAATGAGCAGTTCTTC
TRBJ2-7	.	TRBV27	TRBD2	CASSLGGPGEQYF	TGTGCCAGCAGTTTGGGAGGGCCGGGCGAGCAGTACTTC
TRBJ1-5	.	TRBV7-6	.	CASSLSSNQPQHF	TGTGCCAGCAGCTTAAGCAGCAATCAGCCCCAGCATTTT
TRBJ2-1	.	TRBV27	TRBD2	CASSSTAGGLDEQFF	TGTGCCAGCAGTTCGACGGCGGGAGGTTTGGATGAGCAGTTCTTC
TRBJ1-6	.	TRBV7-2	TRBD1	CASSRGQGVNSPLHF	TGTGCCAGCAGCCGCGGACAGGGGGTAAATTCACCCCTCCACTTT
TRBJ2-5	.	TRBV7-9	.	CASSPWGTPETQYF	TGTGCCAGCAGCCCGTGGGGGACTCCAGAGACCCAGTACTTC
TRBJ2-7	.	TRBV5-1	.	CASSLVQFPYEQYF	TGCGCCAGCAGCTTGGTTCAGTTCCCCTACGAGCAGTACTTC